This T cell receptor (beta chain) was captured in a study of vaccination and CD4 T cells after COVID-19. Cultured CD4+ T cell DNA underwent sequencing with the Oncomine TCR Beta short-read assay. Cultures of CD4+ T cells served as the source for extracting genomic DNA. TCRdb recomputed calls from the PCR reads with MiXCR, one row per CDR3 protein. The sample carries 7,000 to 9,500 distinct CDR3 sequences, 25% to 35% recorded once. The sample's treatment: approximately nine-day PBMC culture with coronavirus spike peptide pools or control peptides (ViraFEST assay). The unexposed donor gave CD4+ T cells before the COVID-19 pandemic (2011-2018). Unexposed donors' CD4+ T cells were tested against SARS-CoV-2 S/N and four cold-coronavirus spikes when cell numbers allowed. Regarding this clonotype: Its matching antigen is unknown.

The clonotype was recovered from a human donor in good health. The specimen was CD4+ T cells from blood, cultured in vitro.

CDR3 region: CATSRGLATNEKLFF. The CDR3 nucleotides read TGTGCCACCAGCAGAGGACTCGCAACTAATGAAAAACTGTTTTTT. The chain employs TRBV15 and TRBJ1-4, with D unresolved. The V gene lost 1 base and the J gene lost 0 bases, with 6 bases spanning the gap. Germline CDR1 LNHNV, CDR2 YYDKDF (reference sequence). The CDR3 contains 15 residues. The complete variable domain, with remaining parts taken from reference TRBV15 and TRBJ1-4, reads DAMVIQNPRYQVTQFGKPVTLSCSQTLNHNVMYWYQQKSSQAPKLLFHYYDKDFNNEADTPDNFQSRRPNTSFCFLDIRSPGLGDTAMYLCATSRGLATNEKLFFGSGTQLSVL.